This T cell receptor (beta chain) derives from a study of CDR3 diversity in severe acne (dated by TCRdb to about 2019). On this clonotype itself: This clone's antigen is unknown. This may be a read error: a much more frequent sequence differs by one nucleotide.

Libraries came from PCR. The data were produced on an Illumina HiSeq 2000. TCRdb reran the public reads through fastp at Q25 and MiXCR, keeping productive beta chains. Records with the same CDR3 protein are collapsed into one entry carrying the most frequent genes and DNA. This sample gives over 85,000 distinct CDR3 sequences in total; around 56% of them show up just once. Approximately 13% of the sample rests with the top ten. According to the germline V gene, CDR1 reads MRHNA and CDR2 reads SNTAGT. A distance of 18 bases separates the germline ends of V and J, which lose 5 bases and 7 bases respectively. From cysteine to phenylalanine, the CDR3 is 15 amino acids long. Only the CDR3 portion is preserved as DNA: 45 bases, with reading frame beginning at the first base.

The clonotype was recovered from a male donor with acne. The sample consisted of blood. The sequence is built from TRBV6-4 and TRBJ2-1, and possibly TRBD2, on 6 matching bases. The DNA is as follows: TGTGCCAGCAGTCCTTTCCCGGGAGCTAGGAATGAGCAGTTCTTC. This yields the protein CASSPFPGARNEQFF.